This TCR beta chain comes out of a study of blood T cell repertoires in COVID-19. Study as a whole: Sources were T cells, B-cell-depleted T cells, or PBMCs; the material itself was cDNA or gDNA.

Authors' data handling: For nucleated cells, counts were estimated from reference gene primer amplification. Sequencing was performed with immunoSEQ multiplex PCR; in TCRdb, only in-frame clones are kept and a portion is missing. D and trimming come from the DNA, and the V and J calls and clone size come from that table. Of roughly 140,000 clones in the sample, around 84% were seen once. CDR3 size: 14 residues. Trimming shortened V by 0 bases and J by 5 bases, and 11 bases separated the two germline ends. The germline V gene has CDR1 GTSNPN and CDR2 SVGIG (reference sequence). V gene TRBV30 combines with J gene TRBJ1-5; a possible D gene is TRBD1 (5 bases). The source of this sequence is a woman aged 55-70 years with COVID-19, enrolled during active disease. Source material: peripheral blood. Here the CDR3 reads CAWSVRGLYQPQHF. CDR3 coding DNA: TGTGCCTGGAGTGTAAGGGGTTTATATCAGCCCCAGCATTTT. The full variable domain, completed using reference TRBV30 and TRBJ1-5, is SQTIHQWPATLVQPVGSPLSLECTVEGTSNPNLYWYRQAAGRGLQLLFYSVGIGQISSEVPQNLSASRPQDRQFILSSKKLLLSDSGFYLCAWSVRGLYQPQHFGDGTRLSIL.